This TCR beta chain appears in the sequencing data of a study of blood T cell repertoires in COVID-19. Study-wide context: Acute and convalescent COVID-19 specimens originated in the United States, Italy and Spain. In each case, the material was cDNA or gDNA derived from T cells, B-cell-depleted T cells, or PBMCs.

In the authors' workflow: The assay estimated nucleated cells by amplifying reference gene primers. Here immunoSEQ multiplex PCR was the method, and the copy in TCRdb shows in-frame clones only, minus some. V, J and clone size reflect that table, while D and trimming were determined from the DNA. The table shows fewer than 300,000 clones, with about 83% occurring only once. The CDR3 spans 13 residues. Trimming left V 0 bases short and J 12 bases short, with 12 bases between. The germline V gene encodes CDR1 LGHNA and CDR2 YSLEER. This chain uses TRBV4-3 with TRBJ2-1, with D tentatively TRBD2 (5 bases). The receptor comes from a woman in her 50s who had recovered from COVID-19. The specimen sequenced was peripheral blood. This chain's CDR3 is CASSQDPRERQFF. CDR3 nucleotides: TGCGCCAGCAGCCAAGATCCGAGGGAACGGCAGTTCTTC.